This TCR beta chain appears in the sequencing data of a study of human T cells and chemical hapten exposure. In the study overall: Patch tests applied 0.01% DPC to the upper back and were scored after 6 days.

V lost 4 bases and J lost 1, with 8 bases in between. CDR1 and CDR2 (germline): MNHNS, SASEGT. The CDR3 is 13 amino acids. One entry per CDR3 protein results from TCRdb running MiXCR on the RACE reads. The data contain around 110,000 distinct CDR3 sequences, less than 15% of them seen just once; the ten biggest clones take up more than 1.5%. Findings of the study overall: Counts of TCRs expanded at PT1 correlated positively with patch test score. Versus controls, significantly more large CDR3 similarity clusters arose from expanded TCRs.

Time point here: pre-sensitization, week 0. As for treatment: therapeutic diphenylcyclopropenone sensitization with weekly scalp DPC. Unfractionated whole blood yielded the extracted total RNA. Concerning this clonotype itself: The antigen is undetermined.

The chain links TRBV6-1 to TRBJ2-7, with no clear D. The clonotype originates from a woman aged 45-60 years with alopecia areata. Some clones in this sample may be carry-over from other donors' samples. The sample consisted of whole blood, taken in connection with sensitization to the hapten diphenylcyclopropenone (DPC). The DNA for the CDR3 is TGTGCCAGCAGTGGGACGGATTCCTACGAGCAGTACTTC. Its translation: CASSGTDSYEQYF.